The text below deals with one T cell receptor beta chain. The method was immunoSEQ multiplex PCR; TCRdb's version includes in-frame clones alone and lacks a portion of them. The sample carries around 45,000 clones, 88% recorded once. The sample comes from a study of PD-L1 blockade in urothelial cancer. Germline V gene lookup returns CDR1 SGHRS and CDR2 YFSETQ. This CDR3 region has 15 residues. V lost 5 bases and J lost 8, with 19 bases in between. This clonotype was obtained from a woman aged 60-75 years with urothelial cancer. The specimen comprised PBMCs, sampled around atezolizumab (anti-PD-L1) treatment. J is TRBJ1-4 and V is TRBV5-1; a weak D match, TRBD1 (6 bases). As DNA, the CDR3 is TGCGCCAGCAGTTTTTCCAGCGGGGGCGTCGAAAAACTGTTTTTT. Translating it yields CASSFSSGGVEKLFF.